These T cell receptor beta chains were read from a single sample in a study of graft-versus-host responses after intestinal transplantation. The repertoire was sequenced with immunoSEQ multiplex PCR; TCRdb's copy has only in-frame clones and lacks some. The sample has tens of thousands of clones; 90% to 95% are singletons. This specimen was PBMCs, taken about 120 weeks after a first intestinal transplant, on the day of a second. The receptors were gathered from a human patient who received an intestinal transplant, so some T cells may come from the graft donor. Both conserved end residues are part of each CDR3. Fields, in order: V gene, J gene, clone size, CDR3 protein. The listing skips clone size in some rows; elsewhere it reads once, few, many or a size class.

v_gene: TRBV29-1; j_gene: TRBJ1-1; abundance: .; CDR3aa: CSVGGVGRIETEAFF
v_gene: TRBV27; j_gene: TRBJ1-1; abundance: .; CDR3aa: CASSGSTEAFF
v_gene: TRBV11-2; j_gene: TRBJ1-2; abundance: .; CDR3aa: CASSLVFSPDYGYTF
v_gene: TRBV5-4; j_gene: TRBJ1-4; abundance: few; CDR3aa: CASSLGGTTNEKLFF
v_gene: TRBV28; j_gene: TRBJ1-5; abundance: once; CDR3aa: CASSLGGNSNQPQHF
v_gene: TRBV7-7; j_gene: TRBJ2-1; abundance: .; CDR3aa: CASSLRVDNEQFF
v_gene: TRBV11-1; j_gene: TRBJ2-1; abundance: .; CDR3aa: CASSFSYNEQFF
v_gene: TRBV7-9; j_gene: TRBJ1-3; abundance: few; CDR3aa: CASSLRQGAHYSGNTIYF
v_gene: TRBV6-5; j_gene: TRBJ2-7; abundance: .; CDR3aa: CASSRDRLSYEQYF
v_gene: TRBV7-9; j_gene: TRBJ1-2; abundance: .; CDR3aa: CASSSGTTGNYGYTF
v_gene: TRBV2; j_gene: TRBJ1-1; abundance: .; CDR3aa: CASSIHLLNTEAFF
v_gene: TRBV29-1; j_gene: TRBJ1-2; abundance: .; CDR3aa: CSVEDLREGLYGYTF
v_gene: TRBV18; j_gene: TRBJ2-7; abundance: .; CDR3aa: CASSPDYEQYF
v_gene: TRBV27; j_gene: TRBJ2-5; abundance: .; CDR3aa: CASSSTSGGGETQYF
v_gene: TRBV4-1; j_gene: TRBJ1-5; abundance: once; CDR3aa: CASSQAKLDNQPQHF
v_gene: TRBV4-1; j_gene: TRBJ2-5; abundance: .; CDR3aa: CASSQDPSYRDRGRETQYF
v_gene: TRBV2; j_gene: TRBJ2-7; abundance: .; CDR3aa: CASRGTGRSYEQYF
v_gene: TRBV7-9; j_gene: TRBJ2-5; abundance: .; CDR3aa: CASSLVEQETQYF
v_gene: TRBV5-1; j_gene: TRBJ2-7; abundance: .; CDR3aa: CASSLEGRGYEQYF
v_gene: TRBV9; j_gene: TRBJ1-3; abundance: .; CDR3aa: CASSVGGNTIYF
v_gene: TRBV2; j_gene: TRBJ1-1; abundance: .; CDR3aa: CASSVSLNTEAFF
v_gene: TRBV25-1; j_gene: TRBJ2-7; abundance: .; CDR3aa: CASSEWPNYEQYF
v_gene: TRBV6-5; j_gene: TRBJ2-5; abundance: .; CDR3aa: CASSYSASDLQETQYF
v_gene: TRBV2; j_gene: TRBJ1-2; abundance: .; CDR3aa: CASRTDPNYGYTF
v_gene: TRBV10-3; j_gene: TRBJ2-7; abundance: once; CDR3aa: CAISESSTYEQYF
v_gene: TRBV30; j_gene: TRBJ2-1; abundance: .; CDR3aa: CAWSDIPVGNEQFF
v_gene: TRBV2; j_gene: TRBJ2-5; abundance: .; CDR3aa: CASTRGLVRETQYF
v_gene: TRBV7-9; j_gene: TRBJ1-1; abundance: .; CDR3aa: CASSLAWDRNMNTEAFF
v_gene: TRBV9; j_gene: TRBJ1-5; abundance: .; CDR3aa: CASSETGWSQPQHF
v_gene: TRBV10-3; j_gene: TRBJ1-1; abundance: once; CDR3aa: CAISTGLDTEAFF
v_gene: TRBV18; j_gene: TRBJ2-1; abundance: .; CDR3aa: CASSPGDRGVAEQFF
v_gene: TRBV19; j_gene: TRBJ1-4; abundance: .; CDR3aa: CAPTGRSNEKLFF
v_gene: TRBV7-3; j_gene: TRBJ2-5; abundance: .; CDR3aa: CASSLDSTGTQYF
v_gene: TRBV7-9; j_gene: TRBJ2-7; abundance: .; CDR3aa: CASSLLLLGDRVNGEQYF
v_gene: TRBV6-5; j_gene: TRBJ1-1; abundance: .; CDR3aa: CASSQQGDTEAFF
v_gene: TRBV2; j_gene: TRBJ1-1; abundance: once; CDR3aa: CARDRSMNTEAFF
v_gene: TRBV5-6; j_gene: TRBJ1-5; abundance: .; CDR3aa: CASSLGVVVGQPQHF
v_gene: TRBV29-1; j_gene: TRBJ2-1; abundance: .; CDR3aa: CSVGKPGRSYNEQFF
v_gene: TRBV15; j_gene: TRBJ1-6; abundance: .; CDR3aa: CATSRDRGSLPNSPLHF
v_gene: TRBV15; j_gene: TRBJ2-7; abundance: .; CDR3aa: CATSRDQQGVSYEQYF
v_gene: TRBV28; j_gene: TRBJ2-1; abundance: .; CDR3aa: CASSLRNEQFF
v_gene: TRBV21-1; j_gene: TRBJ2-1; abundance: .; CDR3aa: CASSKGDPDQSSGWPHQEQFF